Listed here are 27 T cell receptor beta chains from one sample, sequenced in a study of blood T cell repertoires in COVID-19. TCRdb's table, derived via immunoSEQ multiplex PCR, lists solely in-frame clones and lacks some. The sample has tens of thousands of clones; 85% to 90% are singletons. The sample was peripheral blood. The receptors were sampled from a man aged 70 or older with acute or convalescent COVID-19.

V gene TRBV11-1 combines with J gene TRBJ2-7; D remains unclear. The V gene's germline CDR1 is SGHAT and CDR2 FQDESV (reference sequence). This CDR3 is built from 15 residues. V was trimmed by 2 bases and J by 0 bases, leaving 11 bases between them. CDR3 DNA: TGTGCCAGCAGCTTACAGCAGGTTAGCTCCTACGAGCAGTACTTC. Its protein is CASSLQQVSSYEQYF.

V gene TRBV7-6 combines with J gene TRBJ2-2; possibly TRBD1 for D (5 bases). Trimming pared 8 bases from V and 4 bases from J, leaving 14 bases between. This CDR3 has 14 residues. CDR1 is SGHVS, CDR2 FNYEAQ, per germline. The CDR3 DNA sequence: TGTGCCAGCGCACAGGCAGGAGCCACCGGGGAGCTGTTTTTT. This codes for CASAQAGATGELFF.

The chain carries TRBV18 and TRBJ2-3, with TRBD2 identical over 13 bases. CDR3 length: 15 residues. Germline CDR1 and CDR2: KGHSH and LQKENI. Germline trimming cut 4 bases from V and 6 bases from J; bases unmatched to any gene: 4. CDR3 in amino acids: CASSRLAGGSDTQYF. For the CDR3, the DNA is TGTGCCAGCTCACGACTAGCGGGAGGTTCCGATACGCAGTATTTT.

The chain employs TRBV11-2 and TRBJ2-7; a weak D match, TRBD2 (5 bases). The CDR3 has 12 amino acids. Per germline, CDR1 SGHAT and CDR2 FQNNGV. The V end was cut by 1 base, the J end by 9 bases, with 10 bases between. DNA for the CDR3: TGTGCCAGCAGCTTAGGTCTGGCGGGGCAGTACTTC. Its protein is CASSLGLAGQYF.

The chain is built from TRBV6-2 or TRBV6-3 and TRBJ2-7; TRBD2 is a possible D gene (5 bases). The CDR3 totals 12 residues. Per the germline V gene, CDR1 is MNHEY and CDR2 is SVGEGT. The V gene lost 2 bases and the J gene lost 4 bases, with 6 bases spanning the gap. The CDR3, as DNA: TGTGCCAGCAGTTACACGGGGTACGAGCAGTACTTC. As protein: CASSYTGYEQYF.

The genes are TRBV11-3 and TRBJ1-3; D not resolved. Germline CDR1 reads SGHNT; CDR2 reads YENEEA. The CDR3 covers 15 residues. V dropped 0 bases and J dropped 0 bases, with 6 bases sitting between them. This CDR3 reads CASSLEGGSGNTIYF. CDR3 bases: TGTGCCAGCAGCTTAGAAGGCGGCTCTGGAAACACCATATATTTT. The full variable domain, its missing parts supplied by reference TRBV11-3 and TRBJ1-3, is EAGVVQSPRYKIIEKKQPVAFWCNPISGHNTLYWYLQNLGQGPELLIRYENEEAVDDSQLPKDRFSAERLKGVDSTLKIQPAELGDSAVYLCASSLEGGSGNTIYFGEGSWLTVV.

As DNA, the CDR3 is TGTGCCAGTAGGGCGACAGGTACCTACAATGAGCAGTTCTTC. Encoded protein: CASRATGTYNEQFF. V gene TRBV19 combines with J gene TRBJ2-1, with D tentatively TRBD1 (6 bases). Germline V CDR1 and CDR2: LNHDA, SQIVND (reference sequence). The CDR3 sequence is 14 residues long. Trimming took 6 bases from V and 2 from J, leaving 11 bases between them.

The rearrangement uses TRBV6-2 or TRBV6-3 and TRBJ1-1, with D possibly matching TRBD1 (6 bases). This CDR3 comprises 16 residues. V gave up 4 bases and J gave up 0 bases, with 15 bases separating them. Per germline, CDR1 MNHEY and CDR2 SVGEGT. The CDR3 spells CASSSNREIMNTEAFF. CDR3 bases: TGTGCCAGCAGTTCCAACAGGGAGATAATGAACACTGAAGCTTTCTTT.

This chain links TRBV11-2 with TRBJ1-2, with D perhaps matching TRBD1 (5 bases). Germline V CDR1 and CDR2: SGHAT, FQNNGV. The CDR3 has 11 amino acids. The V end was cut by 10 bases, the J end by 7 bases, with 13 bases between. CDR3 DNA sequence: TGTGCCACGACGAGGGGAGGTGGCTACACCTTC. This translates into CATTRGGGYTF.

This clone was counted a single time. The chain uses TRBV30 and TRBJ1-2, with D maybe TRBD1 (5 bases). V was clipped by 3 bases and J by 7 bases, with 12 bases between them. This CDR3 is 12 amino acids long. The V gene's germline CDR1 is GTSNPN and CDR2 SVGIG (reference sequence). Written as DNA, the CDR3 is TGTGCCTGGAGACGCAGGGCGAGTGGCTACACCTTC. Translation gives CAWRRRASGYTF.

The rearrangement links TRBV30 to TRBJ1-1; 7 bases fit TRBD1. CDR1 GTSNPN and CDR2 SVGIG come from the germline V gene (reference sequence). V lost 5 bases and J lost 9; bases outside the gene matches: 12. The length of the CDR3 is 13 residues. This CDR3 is CAWARDSDSKAFF. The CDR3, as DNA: TGTGCCTGGGCTAGGGACAGCGATTCAAAAGCTTTCTTT.

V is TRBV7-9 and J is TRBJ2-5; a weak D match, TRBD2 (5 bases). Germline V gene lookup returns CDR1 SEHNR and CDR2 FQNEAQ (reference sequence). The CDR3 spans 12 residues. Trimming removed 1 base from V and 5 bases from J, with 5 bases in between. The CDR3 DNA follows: TGTGCCAGCAGCTTAGGGGAGGAGACCCAGTACTTC. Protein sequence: CASSLGEETQYF.

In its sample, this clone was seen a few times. CDR3 loop: CASSEGTGGVMETQYF. CDR3 bases: TGTGCCAGCAGCGAGGGGACAGGGGGCGTCATGGAGACCCAGTACTTC. The chain carries TRBV9 and TRBJ2-5; 12 bases match TRBD1. J lost 5 bases, V lost 3 bases, and 8 bases had no gene match. CDR3 length equals 16 residues. CDR1 is SGDLS, CDR2 YYNGEE, per germline. Filled out from reference TRBV9 and TRBJ2-5, the complete variable domain reads DSGVTQTPKHLITATGQRVTLRCSPRSGDLSVYWYQQSLDQGLQFLIQYYNGEERAKGNILERFSAQQFPDLHSELNLSSLELGDSALYFCASSEGTGGVMETQYFGPGTRLLVL.

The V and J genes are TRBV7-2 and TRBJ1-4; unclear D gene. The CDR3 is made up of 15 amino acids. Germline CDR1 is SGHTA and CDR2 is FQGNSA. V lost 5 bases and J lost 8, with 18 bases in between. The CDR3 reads CASSPGPEGGEKLFF. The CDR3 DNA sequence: TGTGCCAGCAGCCCGGGCCCGGAGGGTGGAGAAAAACTGTTTTTT.

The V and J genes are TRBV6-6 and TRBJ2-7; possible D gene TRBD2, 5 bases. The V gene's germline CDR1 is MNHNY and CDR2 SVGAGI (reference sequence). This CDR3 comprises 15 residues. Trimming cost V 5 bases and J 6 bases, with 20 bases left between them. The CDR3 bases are TGTGCCAGCAGTAATGGGTTCGGGGTTGGAGGCGAGCAGTACTTC. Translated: CASSNGFGVGGEQYF.

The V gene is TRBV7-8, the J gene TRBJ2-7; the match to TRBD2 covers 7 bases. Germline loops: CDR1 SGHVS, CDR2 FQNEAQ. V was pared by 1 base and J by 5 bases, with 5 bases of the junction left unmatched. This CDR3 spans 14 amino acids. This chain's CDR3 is CASSLVGRLNEQYF. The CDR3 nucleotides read TGTGCCAGCAGCTTAGTCGGGAGGCTCAACGAGCAGTACTTC.

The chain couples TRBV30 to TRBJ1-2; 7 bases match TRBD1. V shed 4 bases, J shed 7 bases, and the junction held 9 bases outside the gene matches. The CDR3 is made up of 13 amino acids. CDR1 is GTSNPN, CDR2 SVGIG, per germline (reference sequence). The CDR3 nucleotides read TGTGCCTGGACCACAGGGGATCGGGGTGGCTACACCTTC. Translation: CAWTTGDRGGYTF.

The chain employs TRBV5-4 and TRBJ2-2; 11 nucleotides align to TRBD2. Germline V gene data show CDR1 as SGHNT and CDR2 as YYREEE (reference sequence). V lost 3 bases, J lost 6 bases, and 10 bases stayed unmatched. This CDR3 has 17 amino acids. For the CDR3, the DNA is TGTGCCAGCAGCTCGCCCCGTGTAGCGGGAGGGCCCGGGGAGCTGTTTTTT. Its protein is CASSSPRVAGGPGELFF.

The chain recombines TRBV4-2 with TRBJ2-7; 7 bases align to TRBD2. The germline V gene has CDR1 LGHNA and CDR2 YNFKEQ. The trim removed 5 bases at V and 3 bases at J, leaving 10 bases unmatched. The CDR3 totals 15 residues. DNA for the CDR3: TGTGCCAGCAGCTTCGAAGGAGCGGGGAGCTACGAGCAGTACTTC. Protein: CASSFEGAGSYEQYF.

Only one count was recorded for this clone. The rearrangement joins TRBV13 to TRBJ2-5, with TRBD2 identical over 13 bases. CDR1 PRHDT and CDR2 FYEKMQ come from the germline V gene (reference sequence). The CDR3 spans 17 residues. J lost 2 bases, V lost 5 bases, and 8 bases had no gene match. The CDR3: CASSLGTSGALQETQYF. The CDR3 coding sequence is TGTGCCAGCAGCCTCGGGACTAGCGGGGCACTACAAGAGACCCAGTACTTC.

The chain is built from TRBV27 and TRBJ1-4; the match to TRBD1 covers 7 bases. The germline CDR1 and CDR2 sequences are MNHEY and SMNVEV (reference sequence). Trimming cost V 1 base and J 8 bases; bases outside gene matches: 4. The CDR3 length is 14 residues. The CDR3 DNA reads TGTGCCAGCAGTTTATTCGGCAGGGGGGAAAAACTGTTTTTT. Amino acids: CASSLFGRGEKLFF.

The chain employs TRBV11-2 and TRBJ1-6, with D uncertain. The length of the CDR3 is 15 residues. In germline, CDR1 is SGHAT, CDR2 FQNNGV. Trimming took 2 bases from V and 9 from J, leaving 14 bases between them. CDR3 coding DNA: TGTGCCAGCAGCTTAACTCCGGGTAGTAGTTCACCCCTCCACTTT. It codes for CASSLTPGSSSPLHF.

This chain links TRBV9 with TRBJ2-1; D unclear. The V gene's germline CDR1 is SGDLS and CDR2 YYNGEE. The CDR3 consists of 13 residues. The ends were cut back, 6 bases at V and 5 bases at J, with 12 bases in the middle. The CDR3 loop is CASTGSSDNEQFF. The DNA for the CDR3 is TGTGCCAGCACAGGTTCTTCGGACAATGAGCAGTTCTTC.

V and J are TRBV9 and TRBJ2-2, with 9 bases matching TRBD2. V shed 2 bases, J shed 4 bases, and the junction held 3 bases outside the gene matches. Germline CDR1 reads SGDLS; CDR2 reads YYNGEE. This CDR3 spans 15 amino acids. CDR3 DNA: TGTGCCAGCAGCGTGACTAGCGGTCTCACCGGGGAGCTGTTTTTT. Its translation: CASSVTSGLTGELFF.

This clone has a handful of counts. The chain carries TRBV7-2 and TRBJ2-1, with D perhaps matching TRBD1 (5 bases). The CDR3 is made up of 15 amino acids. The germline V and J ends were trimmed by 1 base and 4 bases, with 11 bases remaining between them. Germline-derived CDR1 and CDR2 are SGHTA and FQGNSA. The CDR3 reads CASSLGQGVYNEQFF. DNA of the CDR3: TGTGCCAGCAGCTTAGGCCAGGGTGTGTACAATGAGCAGTTCTTC.

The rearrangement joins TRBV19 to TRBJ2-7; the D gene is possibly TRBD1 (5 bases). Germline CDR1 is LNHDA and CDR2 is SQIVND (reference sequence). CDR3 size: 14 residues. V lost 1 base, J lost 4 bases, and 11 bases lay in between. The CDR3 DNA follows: TGTGCCAGTAGTATAGGGGGCAGCAGATACGAGCAGTACTTC. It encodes CASSIGGSRYEQYF.

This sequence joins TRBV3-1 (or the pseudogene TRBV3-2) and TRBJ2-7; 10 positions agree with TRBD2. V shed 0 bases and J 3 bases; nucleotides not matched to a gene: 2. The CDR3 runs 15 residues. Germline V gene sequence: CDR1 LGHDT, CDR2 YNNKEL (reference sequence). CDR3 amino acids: CASSQELAGIYEQYF. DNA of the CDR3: TGTGCCAGCAGCCAAGAACTAGCGGGGATCTACGAGCAGTACTTC.